Listed below are T cell receptor beta chains from one sample, sequenced in a study of blood T cell repertoires in COVID-19. Profiled with immunoSEQ multiplex PCR; TCRdb holds only in-frame clones, not every one. The table records 200,000 to 250,000 clones, about nine tenths of them present only once. The specimen sequenced was peripheral blood. These receptors came from a man aged 25-40 years with COVID-19, enrolled during active disease. Both conserved end residues are trimmed from each CDR3.

v_call	cdr3_aa
TRBV18	ASSPPGQGRETQY
TRBV7-6	ASSSRGSGANVLT
TRBV3-1/TRBV3-2	ASSQAGTDTQY
TRBV5-1	ASSPERQSNSPLH
TRBV3-1/TRBV3-2	ASSHRGPEGYT
TRBV27	ASSLEALSYNSPLH
TRBV10-1	ASSIRGAGDTEAF
TRBV29-1	SVEQGVYT
TRBV6-5	ASSFGGLGYGYT
TRBV6-2/TRBV6-3	ASSYPALGGPEISTDTQY
TRBV13	ASRHGLARTDTQY
TRBV20-1	SASYGTSGGPTQETQY
TRBV4-1	ASSPQGADTEAF
TRBV7-3	ASSSGTGSSTDTQY
TRBV7-3	ASSLKTGGEDSPLH
TRBV6-5	ASSFSGGAYEQY
TRBV5-4	ASSFGGGATDTQY
TRBV2	ASSQQGLVGNTIY
TRBV29-1	SVEVLGNTIY
TRBV9	ASSGLAGGPDTGELF
TRBV4-1	ASSQSDIGELF
TRBV7-9	AVTAYGGENQPQH
TRBV7-3	ASSLNGVNTGELF
TRBV29-1	SVEETAFSYNEQF
TRBV4-1	ASSLGGRGYT
TRBV10-3	AISDPPGRGAF
TRBV6-5	ASSWTGGTGNTIY
TRBV11-2	ASNGDGYAGNTIY
TRBV7-3	ASSLTGTGHNEQF
TRBV3-1/TRBV3-2	ASSPGGSVAGSPLH
TRBV3-1/TRBV3-2	ASSQEQGLGNSPLH
TRBV11-3	ASSLEAGTEAF
TRBV28	ASSFGYRDSSYEQY
TRBV6-5	ASRPTGAYGYT
TRBV7-2	ASSLSRSGNTIY
TRBV14	ASSQVVGGSTEAF
TRBV5-1	ASSSLLVRLGKETQY
TRBV19	ASSTGQGRAWNTEAF
TRBV6-6	ASSGDNYNEQF
TRBV6-5	ASSWQLGAQETQY
TRBV6-5	ASSQTGGIGYT
TRBV30	AWGALYEQY
TRBV5-4	ASSLAGGRDNSPLH
TRBV6-5	ASSLGQAYGYT
TRBV7-9	ASSFGTSGDEQY
TRBV5-6	ASSLAQTGVINEQF
TRBV18	ASSPRSSGGAFGANVLT
TRBV5-1	ASGLGPTSTDTQY
TRBV7-9	ASSLVASSGRNSPLH
TRBV6-4	ASSDGQGALPLH
TRBV3-1/TRBV3-2	ASSQEGTQETQY
TRBV24-1	ATSQGAGANVLT
TRBV28	ASSLNGEGGYT